What follows are 27 T cell receptor beta chains derived from one specimen sequenced in a study of blood T cell repertoires in COVID-19. Sequencing was performed with immunoSEQ multiplex PCR; in TCRdb, only in-frame clones are kept and a portion is missing. The sample consists of about 69,000 clones, roughly 79% of them appearing once. Sequences were obtained from peripheral blood. The receptors derive from a man in his fifties or sixties with acute or convalescent COVID-19.

The V call is TRBV6-4, the J call TRBJ2-1; a possible D gene is TRBD1 (6 bases). The germline V gene has CDR1 MRHNA and CDR2 SNTAGT. This CDR3 contains 13 residues. V was shortened by 8 bases and J by 7 bases, with 15 bases between the two germline ends. The CDR3 region is CASSGTPNNEQFF. CDR3 nucleotides: TGTGCCAGCTCCGGGACACCAAATAATGAGCAGTTCTTC.

The chain recombines TRBV4-3 with TRBJ2-7; D possibly corresponds to TRBD1 (6 bases). V was pared by 5 bases and J by 4 bases, with 21 bases between. Germline V gene sequence: CDR1 LGHNA, CDR2 YSLEER. The CDR3 extends over 16 amino acids. The CDR3 protein is CASSARQDGFPYEQYF. The CDR3 DNA reads as TGCGCCAGCAGCGCCAGACAGGATGGGTTCCCTTACGAGCAGTACTTC.

The V gene is TRBV5-1, the J gene TRBJ1-2; 12 nucleotides align to TRBD1. This CDR3 spans 14 amino acids. CDR1 and CDR2 from the germline V gene are SGHRS and YFSETQ. V gave up 4 bases and J gave up 8 bases; unmatched junction bases: 6. This CDR3 is CASSAGTGGRGYTF. DNA of the CDR3: TGCGCCAGCAGCGCGGGGACAGGGGGCCGGGGCTACACCTTC.

The V and J genes are TRBV5-1 and TRBJ1-3, with D hard to call. V was pared by 4 bases and J by 3 bases, with 17 bases between. The CDR3 length is 16 residues. Looked up from germline, CDR1 is SGHRS and CDR2 is YFSETQ. CDR3 DNA: TGCGCCAGCAGCCGAGATGCAAGAAGAGATGGAAACACCATATATTTT. Translating gives CASSRDARRDGNTIYF.

The J gene is TRBJ2-5, the V gene TRBV5-1, with 12 bases identical to TRBD2. The germline V gene encodes CDR1 SGHRS and CDR2 YFSETQ. The CDR3 loop spans 14 amino acids. Unmatched junction bases numbered 4, after V lost 2 bases and J lost 8 bases. In DNA form, the CDR3 reads TGCGCCAGCAGCTTTCTAGCGGGGGGGAGTACCCAGTACTTC. This translates into CASSFLAGGSTQYF.

The CDR3 DNA is TGTGCCTGGAGTGTATTGGGGACAGGGGTCCAGCCCCAGCATTTT. Protein: CAWSVLGTGVQPQHF. V gene TRBV30 combines with J gene TRBJ1-5, with TRBD1 identical over 10 bases. CDR1 GTSNPN and CDR2 SVGIG come from the germline V gene (reference sequence). This CDR3 is 15 amino acids long. V was clipped by 0 bases and J by 7 bases; unmatched bases: 6.

The CDR3 nucleotides are TGTGCCAGTAGTAAACAGGGGATCGGTAATGAAAAACTGTTTTTT. Translation gives CASSKQGIGNEKLFF. The rearrangement links TRBV19 to TRBJ1-4; 7 bases agree with TRBD1. Germline V gene data show CDR1 as LNHDA and CDR2 as SQIVND (reference sequence). The CDR3 loop spans 15 amino acids. The J segment lost 4 bases and the V segment lost 4 bases, leaving 6 bases of the junction unmatched.

The chain is built from TRBV7-2 and TRBJ1-6; D gene ambiguous. The CDR3 sequence is 14 residues long. V dropped 2 bases and J dropped 4 bases, with 6 bases sitting between them. The germline gives CDR1 SGHTA, CDR2 FQGNSA. The CDR3 region is CASSLNGYNSPLHF. The CDR3, as DNA: TGTGCCAGCAGCTTAAACGGTTATAATTCACCCCTCCACTTT.

V and J are TRBV5-6 and TRBJ2-1, with D possibly matching TRBD2 (5 bases). The CDR3 has 15 residues. Germline V gene lookup returns CDR1 SGHDT and CDR2 YYEEEE. Trimming took off 4 bases at V and 3 bases at J, with 14 bases between the two ends. The CDR3 nucleotides read TGTGCCAGCAGCCCCCGGGGAGCAGGCTACAATGAGCAGTTCTTC. The encoded protein is CASSPRGAGYNEQFF.

The gene calls are TRBV11-1 and TRBJ1-1; D is unresolved. CDR1 is SGHAT, CDR2 FQDESV, per germline (reference sequence). The CDR3 loop spans 14 amino acids. V lost 2 bases, J lost 0 bases, and 7 bases lay in between. The CDR3 is CASSLHRVNTEAFF. The DNA for the CDR3 is TGTGCCAGCAGCTTACATCGCGTGAACACTGAAGCTTTCTTT.

The chain links TRBV9 to TRBJ1-1; D not certain. CDR1 is SGDLS and CDR2 is YYNGEE in the germline V gene. This CDR3 has 15 amino acids. Trimming took off 4 bases at V and 4 bases at J, with 17 bases between the two ends. CDR3 in DNA: TGTGCCAGCAGCCACCGCGAGGGCGGGGTCACTGAAGCTTTCTTT. The encoded protein is CASSHREGGVTEAFF.

J is TRBJ1-2 and V is TRBV7-9, with 7 bases that match TRBD1. The germline gives CDR1 SEHNR, CDR2 FQNEAQ (reference sequence). J gave up 0 bases and V 5 bases, and 9 bases lay outside the gene matches. This CDR3 has 16 amino acids. The DNA of the CDR3 is TGTGCCAGCAGCCCCCTTTCAGGGGGAGCTAACTATGGCTACACCTTC. This translates into CASSPLSGGANYGYTF.

This clone has more than one count but fewer than ten. The rearrangement joins TRBV7-8 to TRBJ1-3; D call uncertain. V lost 4 bases and J lost 6, with 13 bases in between. The CDR3 is 14 amino acids. Germline CDR1 and CDR2: SGHVS and FQNEAQ. CDR3: CASSSRIRENTIYF. Here the CDR3 DNA reads TGTGCCAGCAGCTCCCGAATACGGGAAAACACCATATATTTT.

CDR3 nucleotide sequence: TGCGCCAGCAGCCAACTTTGGGGGGCTGGAAACACCATATATTTT. Its protein product is CASSQLWGAGNTIYF. The rearrangement links TRBV4-3 to TRBJ1-3; a weak D match, TRBD1 (5 bases). V dropped 2 bases and J dropped 2 bases, with 10 bases sitting between them. From germline, CDR1 is LGHNA and CDR2 YSLEER. The CDR3 is 15 amino acids.

This chain links TRBV18 with TRBJ2-2; 7 nucleotides match TRBD2. CDR1 is KGHSH and CDR2 is LQKENI in the germline V gene. Germline trimming cut 3 bases from V and 0 bases from J; bases unmatched to any gene: 1. The CDR3 loop spans 15 amino acids. In nucleotides, the CDR3 is TGTGCCAGCTCACCGCGGGGGACGAACACCGGGGAGCTGTTTTTT. Protein product: CASSPRGTNTGELFF.

For this clone: Other DNA variants within this sample encode the same CDR3. The V gene is TRBV3-1 (or the pseudogene TRBV3-2), the J gene TRBJ1-1; D gene uncertain. Trimming pared 1 base from V and 3 bases from J, leaving 3 bases between. Germline V gene lookup returns CDR1 LGHDT and CDR2 YNNKEL (reference sequence). There are 12 residues in the CDR3. CDR3 amino acids: CASSQADTEAFF. In DNA form, the CDR3 reads TGTGCCAGCAGCCAAGCTGACACTGAAGCTTTCTTT.

The V and J genes are TRBV30 and TRBJ2-7, with unresolved D. Germline assignment: CDR1 GTSNPN and CDR2 SVGIG (reference sequence). The CDR3 loop spans 13 amino acids. Trimming cost V 3 bases and J 4 bases, with 13 bases left between them. The CDR3 sequence: CAWSDRALYEQYF. DNA of the CDR3: TGTGCCTGGAGCGATCGTGCCCTATACGAGCAGTACTTC.

J is TRBJ2-6 and V is TRBV7-6; 7 bases are shared with TRBD1. Germline loops: CDR1 SGHVS, CDR2 FNYEAQ. This CDR3 spans 18 amino acids. Trimming cost V 6 bases and J 4 bases; bases outside gene matches: 15. The CDR3 nucleotides are TGTGCCAGCAGGGCGGCGCATGTACAGGGGTTCGGGGCCAACGTCCTGACTTTC. Translating gives CASRAAHVQGFGANVLTF. Supplemented by reference TRBV7-6 and TRBJ2-6, the full variable domain reads GAGVSQSPRYKVTKRGQDVALRCDPISGHVSLYWYRQALGQGPEFLTYFNYEAQQDKSGLPNDRFSAERPEGSISTLTIQRTEQRDSAMYRCASRAAHVQGFGANVLTFGAGSRLTVL.

This rearrangement joins TRBV18 to TRBJ2-7; D is perhaps TRBD1 (7 bases). Germline CDR1 and CDR2: KGHSH and LQKENI. The CDR3 runs 15 residues. V lost 2 bases, J lost 4 bases, and 15 bases lay in between. For the CDR3, the DNA is TGTGCCAGCTCACCAGAGGAGGGGGCCCTATACGAGCAGTACTTC. Translated, it gives CASSPEEGALYEQYF.

This clone turned up a few times. The rearrangement links TRBV29-1 to TRBJ1-1; TRBD1 aligns across 11 bases. CDR1 and CDR2 (germline): SQVTM, ANQGSEA. J gave up 4 bases and V 6 bases, and 7 bases lay outside the gene matches. This CDR3 has 14 amino acids. The chain's CDR3 is CSVKAGTGGTEAFF. In nucleotides, the CDR3 is TGCAGCGTAAAAGCCGGGACAGGGGGCACTGAAGCTTTCTTT.

The chain couples TRBV2 to TRBJ2-1; a weak D match, TRBD1 (5 bases). The CDR3 is 11 amino acids. Between the trimmed V and J ends, which lost 4 bases and 15 bases, there was a span of 13 bases. Germline-derived CDR1 and CDR2 are SNHLY and FYNNEI. CDR3 in amino acids: CASSGTTNPFF. CDR3 coding DNA: TGTGCCAGCAGTGGGACAACCAACCCGTTCTTC.

The chain links TRBV14 to TRBJ1-1; TRBD1 agrees at 9 bases. Germline V gene data show CDR1 as SGHDN and CDR2 as FVKESK. The V segment lost 2 bases and the J segment 0 bases; nucleotides outside the gene matches: 4. This CDR3 is 16 amino acids long. The CDR3 spells CASSQRTGALNTEAFF. The CDR3, as DNA: TGTGCCAGCAGCCAAAGGACAGGGGCACTGAACACTGAAGCTTTCTTT.

This chain joins TRBV5-4 and TRBJ1-3; D unresolved. Trimming shortened V by 5 bases and J by 0 bases, and 15 bases separated the two germline ends. This CDR3 region has 16 residues. Germline CDR1 is SGHNT and CDR2 is YYREEE (reference sequence). CDR3 nucleotides: TGTGCCAGCAGTAAGGAGGGTAGGAGCTCTGGAAACACCATATATTTT. Its protein product is CASSKEGRSSGNTIYF.

The V call is TRBV7-9, the J call TRBJ2-1; D might be TRBD2 (6 bases). This CDR3 region has 10 residues. In germline, CDR1 is SEHNR, CDR2 FQNEAQ (reference sequence). V lost 8 bases to trimming and J lost 10 bases, with 9 bases between them. Here the CDR3 reads CASAGNEQFF. In DNA, the CDR3 is TGTGCCAGCGCGGGAAACGAGCAGTTCTTC.

V usage is TRBV20-1 and J usage is TRBJ2-3, with D unclear. The CDR3 consists of 12 residues. V was clipped by 3 bases and J by 4 bases, with 8 bases between them. Germline V gives CDR1 DFQATT, CDR2 SNEGSKA (reference sequence). CDR3 residues: CSASSSPDTQYF. In DNA form, the CDR3 reads TGCAGTGCTAGTTCGAGCCCAGATACGCAGTATTTT.

In its sample, this clone was seen a few times. V usage is TRBV24-1 and J usage is TRBJ2-5, with D tentatively TRBD1 (6 bases). The CDR3 runs 13 residues. Trimming left V 2 bases short and J 5 bases short, with 8 bases between. Looked up from germline, CDR1 is KGHDR and CDR2 is SFDVKD. CDR3 DNA sequence: TGTGCCACCAGTGATTCAGGGGACGAGACCCAGTACTTC. This gives the protein CATSDSGDETQYF.

J is TRBJ2-4 and V is TRBV7-2, with TRBD1 identical over 9 bases. Trimming removed 6 bases from V and 5 bases from J; junction bases left unmatched: 5. Per the germline V gene, CDR1 is SGHTA and CDR2 is FQGNSA. The CDR3 sequence is 14 residues long. DNA of the CDR3: TGTGCCAGCAGATGGAGGACAGGGGAAAACATTCAGTACTTC. It yields the protein CASRWRTGENIQYF.